This record concerns one TCR beta chain sequence. The source of the sample is a study of blood T cell repertoires in COVID-19. Germline CDR1 is SGHAT and CDR2 is FQNNGV. CDR3 length: 15 amino acids. Between the trimmed V and J ends, which lost 0 bases and 2 bases, there was a span of 11 bases. Sequencing used immunoSEQ multiplex PCR; TCRdb keeps in-frame clones, though not all of them. The data show 35,000 to 45,000 clones, with 85% seen just once and 9.9% held by the top ten. The source of this sequence is a human donor in a cohort sampled during active COVID-19. Sequenced: peripheral blood. The chain combines TRBV11-2 with TRBJ2-7; perhaps TRBD2 as D (5 bases). In DNA form, the CDR3 reads TGTGCCAGCAGCTTAGAAAGGACTGCGCCCTACGAGCAGTACTTC. As protein: CASSLERTAPYEQYF.